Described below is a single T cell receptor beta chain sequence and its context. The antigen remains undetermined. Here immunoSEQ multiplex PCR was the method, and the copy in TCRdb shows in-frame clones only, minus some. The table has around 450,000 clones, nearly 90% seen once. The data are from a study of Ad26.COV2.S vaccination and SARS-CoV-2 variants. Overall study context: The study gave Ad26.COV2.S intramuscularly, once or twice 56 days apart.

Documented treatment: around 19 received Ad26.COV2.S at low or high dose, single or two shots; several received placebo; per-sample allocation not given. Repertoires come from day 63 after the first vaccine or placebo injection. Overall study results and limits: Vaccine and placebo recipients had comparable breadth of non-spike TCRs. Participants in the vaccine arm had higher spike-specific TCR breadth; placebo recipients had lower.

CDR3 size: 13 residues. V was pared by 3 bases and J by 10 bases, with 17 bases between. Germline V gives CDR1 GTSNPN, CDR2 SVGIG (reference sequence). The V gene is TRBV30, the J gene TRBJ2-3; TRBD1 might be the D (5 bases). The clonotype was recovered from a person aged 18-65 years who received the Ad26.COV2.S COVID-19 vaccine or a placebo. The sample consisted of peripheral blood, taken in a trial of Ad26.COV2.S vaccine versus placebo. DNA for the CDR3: TGTGCCTGGAGGGGGTTCGACAGTTTGGCGCAGTATTTT. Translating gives CAWRGFDSLAQYF.